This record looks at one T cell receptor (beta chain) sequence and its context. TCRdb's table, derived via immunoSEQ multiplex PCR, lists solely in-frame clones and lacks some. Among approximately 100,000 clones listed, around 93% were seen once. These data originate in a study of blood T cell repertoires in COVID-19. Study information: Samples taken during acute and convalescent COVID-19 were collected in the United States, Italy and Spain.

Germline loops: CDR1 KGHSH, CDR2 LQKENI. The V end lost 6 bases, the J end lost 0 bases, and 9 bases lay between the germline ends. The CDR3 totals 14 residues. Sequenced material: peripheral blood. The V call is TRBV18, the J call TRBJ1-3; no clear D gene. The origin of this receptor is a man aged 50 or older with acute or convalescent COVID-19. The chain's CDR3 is CASSPGDSGNTIYF. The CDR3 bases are TGTGCCAGCTCCCCCGGAGACTCTGGAAACACCATATATTTT.